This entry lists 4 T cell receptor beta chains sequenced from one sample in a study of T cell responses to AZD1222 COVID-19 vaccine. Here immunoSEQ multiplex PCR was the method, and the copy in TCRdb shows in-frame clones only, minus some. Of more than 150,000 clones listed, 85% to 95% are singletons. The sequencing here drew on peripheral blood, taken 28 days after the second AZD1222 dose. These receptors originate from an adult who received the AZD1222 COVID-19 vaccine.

This CDR3 reads CASSPSSGSADTQYF. The CDR3 coding sequence is TGTGCCAGCAGTCCCTCTAGCGGGAGTGCAGATACGCAGTATTTT. This chain joins TRBV6-5 and TRBJ2-3; 10 nucleotides agree with TRBD2. This CDR3 region has 15 residues. Germline assignment: CDR1 MNHEY and CDR2 SVGAGI. The junction had 6 bases not matched to a gene; V was cut back by 5 bases and J by 4 bases.

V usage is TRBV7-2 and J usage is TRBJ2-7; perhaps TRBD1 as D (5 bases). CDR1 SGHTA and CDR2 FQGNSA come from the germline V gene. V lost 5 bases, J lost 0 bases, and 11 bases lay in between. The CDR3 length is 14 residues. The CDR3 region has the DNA TGTGCCAGCAGCCAGGACGGACACTCCTACGAGCAGTACTTC. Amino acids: CASSQDGHSYEQYF.

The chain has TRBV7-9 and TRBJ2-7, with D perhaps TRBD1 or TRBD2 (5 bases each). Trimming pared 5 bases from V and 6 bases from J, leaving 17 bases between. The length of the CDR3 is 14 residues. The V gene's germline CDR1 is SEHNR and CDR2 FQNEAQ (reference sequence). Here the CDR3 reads CASSPGGGFTEQYF. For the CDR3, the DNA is TGTGCCAGCAGCCCCGGTGGGGGATTTACCGAGCAGTACTTC.

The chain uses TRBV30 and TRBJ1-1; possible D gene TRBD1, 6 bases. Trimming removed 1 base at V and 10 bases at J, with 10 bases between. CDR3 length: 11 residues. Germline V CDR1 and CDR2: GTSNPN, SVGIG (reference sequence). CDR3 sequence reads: CAWSEGGGAFF. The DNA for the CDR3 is TGTGCCTGGAGTGAGGGGGGGGGAGCTTTCTTT.